Below are 8 T cell receptor beta chains sequenced from a single sample in a study of blood T cell repertoires in COVID-19. Produced via immunoSEQ multiplex PCR; TCRdb's table is partial and in-frame only. Of around 18,000 clones listed, roughly 89% are singletons. Material for sequencing was peripheral blood. The receptors were gathered from a man aged 60 to 75 with active COVID-19.

The rearrangement joins TRBV27 to TRBJ2-1; maybe TRBD1 (6 bases). The germline gives CDR1 MNHEY, CDR2 SMNVEV (reference sequence). The V end was cut by 2 bases, the J end by 5 bases, with 10 bases between. The CDR3 consists of 14 residues. The CDR3 sequence: CASSLLGQNNEQFF. CDR3 DNA sequence: TGTGCCAGCAGTTTACTCGGACAGAACAATGAGCAGTTCTTC.

The gene calls are TRBV6-6 and TRBJ1-2; D gene unclear. CDR3 length: 14 residues. V dropped 6 bases and J dropped 2 bases, with 13 bases sitting between them. Germline CDR1 and CDR2: MNHNY and SVGAGI (reference sequence). As DNA, the CDR3 is TGTGCCAGCAGCCTCACGAGGGTAAACTATGGCTACACCTTC. Translated, it gives CASSLTRVNYGYTF.

This chain links TRBV6-1 with TRBJ1-5; D gene ambiguous. Germline CDR1 and CDR2: MNHNS and SASEGT. The CDR3 covers 13 residues. Trimming removed 1 base from V and 4 bases from J, with 5 bases in between. The CDR3 DNA reads TGTGCCAGCAGTGAAGTTCCGAATCAGCCCCAGCATTTT. This gives the protein CASSEVPNQPQHF.

The chain uses TRBV30 and TRBJ2-4, with 12 bases fitting TRBD2. Germline-derived CDR1 and CDR2 are GTSNPN and SVGIG (reference sequence). This CDR3 has 17 amino acids. Germline trimming cut 0 bases from V and 6 bases from J; bases unmatched to any gene: 9. The CDR3 spells CAWSVLGTSGGINIQYF. CDR3 coding DNA: TGTGCCTGGAGTGTACTAGGAACTAGCGGGGGGATAAACATTCAGTACTTC.

For the CDR3, the DNA is TGTGCCAGCAGCGTAGCCAGGGAAAGAGGCGAGCAGTACTTC. As protein: CASSVARERGEQYF. The chain has TRBV9 and TRBJ2-7; tentatively, D is TRBD1 (5 bases). Germline V gene lookup returns CDR1 SGDLS and CDR2 YYNGEE. V dropped 0 bases and J dropped 6 bases, with 13 bases sitting between them. The CDR3 loop spans 14 amino acids.

The chain joins TRBV27 to TRBJ2-5, with a tentative D call TRBD1 (6 bases). V lost 5 bases and J 1 base, leaving 17 bases between the germline ends. Germline values: CDR1 MNHEY, CDR2 SMNVEV (reference sequence). This CDR3 has 16 residues. The CDR3 sequence: CASSPRTVISQETQYF. The CDR3 coding sequence is TGTGCCAGCAGTCCACGGACAGTTATCTCCCAAGAGACCCAGTACTTC.

The V and J genes are TRBV19 and TRBJ2-7, with D maybe TRBD1 (6 bases). V lost 3 bases and J lost 2, with 14 bases in between. This CDR3 region has 15 residues. Germline V gives CDR1 LNHDA, CDR2 SQIVND (reference sequence). The CDR3 DNA is TGTGCCAGTAGTATGTCGGCAGGGGACCCCTACGAGCAGTACTTC. Its translation: CASSMSAGDPYEQYF. Supplemented by reference TRBV19 and TRBJ2-7, the full variable domain reads DGGITQSPKYLFRKEGQNVTLSCEQNLNHDAMYWYRQDPGQGLRLIYYSQIVNDFQKGDIAEGYSVSREKKESFPLTVTSAQKNPTAFYLCASSMSAGDPYEQYFGPGTRLTVT.

The rearrangement uses TRBV30 and TRBJ1-4; TRBD1 might be the D (5 bases). V was cut by 1 base and J by 6 bases, with 12 bases left in between. This CDR3 comprises 14 residues. CDR1 and CDR2 from the germline V gene are GTSNPN and SVGIG (reference sequence). The CDR3 DNA is TGTGCCTGGAGTGCAGGGTTTGGGGATGAAAAACTGTTTTTT. This codes for CAWSAGFGDEKLFF.